These T cell receptor beta chains were read from a single sample in a study of blood T cell repertoires in COVID-19. The protocol was immunoSEQ multiplex PCR, while the TCRdb copy is restricted to in-frame clones and leaves out a portion. Here the sample spans about 440,000 clones, 85% to 90% being singletons. Sequencing was done on a sample of peripheral blood. The receptors were sampled from a woman aged 25 to 45 with acute or convalescent COVID-19. Both conserved end residues are part of each CDR3. The D gene is left open where the match is weak. Some rows mark clone size as missing; the rest say once, few, many or name a class of expanded clone.

d_gene,j_gene,abundance,v_gene,CDR3aa,CDR3nt
NA,TRBJ1-5,NA,TRBV11-2,CASSETAYQPQHF,TGTGCCAGCAGCGAGACAGCTTATCAGCCCCAGCATTTT
NA,TRBJ1-1,once,TRBV19,CASSILGGGENTEAFF,TGTGCCAGTAGTATCCTCGGCGGGGGGGAGAACACTGAAGCTTTCTTT
NA,TRBJ2-7,NA,TRBV28,CASSLFSGGGYEQYF,TGTGCCAGCAGTTTATTTTCGGGGGGCGGCTACGAGCAGTACTTC
TRBD2,TRBJ2-2,NA,TRBV9,CASSERLAGGLGELFF,TGTGCCAGCAGCGAAAGACTAGCGGGGGGGCTCGGGGAGCTGTTTTTT
NA,TRBJ2-7,once,TRBV2,CASSEIVRRGRFYEQYF,TGTGCCAGCAGTGAAATCGTTCGTCGTGGCAGGTTTTACGAGCAGTACTTC
NA,TRBJ2-1,NA,TRBV2,CASSRGRYNEQFF,TGTGCCAGCAGTAGGGGGAGATACAATGAGCAGTTCTTC
NA,TRBJ1-2,once,TRBV5-1,CASSLATDPRYGYTF,TGCGCCAGCAGCCTGGCGACAGATCCTCGTTATGGCTACACCTTC
TRBD1,TRBJ1-2,NA,TRBV28,CASSYTRTGESYGYTF,TGTGCCAGCAGTTATACGAGGACAGGGGAGTCCTATGGCTACACCTTC
NA,TRBJ1-4,NA,TRBV2,CASSVTTNEKLFF,TGTGCCAGCAGTGTAACAACTAATGAAAAACTGTTTTTT
TRBD1,TRBJ2-1,NA,TRBV19,CASSILGTGGLNEQFF,TGTGCCAGTAGTATCCTCGGGACAGGGGGCCTCAATGAGCAGTTCTTC
NA,TRBJ2-7,NA,TRBV18,CASSSQTNSYEQYF,TGTGCCAGCTCTTCCCAGACAAACTCCTACGAGCAGTACTTC
TRBD1,TRBJ1-2,NA,TRBV24-1,CATIWGAGGSSYGYTF,TGTGCCACCATATGGGGGGCAGGGGGCTCATCCTATGGCTACACCTTC
NA,TRBJ1-5,NA,TRBV2,CASTEGNQPQHF,TGTGCCAGCACAGAGGGCAATCAGCCCCAGCATTTT
NA,TRBJ1-4,NA,TRBV5-1,CASSLVRNEKLFF,TGCGCCAGCAGCTTGGTGAGAAATGAAAAACTGTTTTTT
NA,TRBJ1-1,NA,TRBV30,CAWSVLGDLMNTEAFF,TGTGCCTGGAGTGTTCTGGGGGACTTAATGAACACTGAAGCTTTCTTT
NA,TRBJ1-2,NA,TRBV2,CASSDQEIYLYGYTF,TGTGCCAGCAGTGATCAGGAAATCTACCTCTATGGCTACACCTTC
NA,TRBJ2-7,once,TRBV20-1,CSASQGGYEQYF,TGCAGTGCTAGTCAGGGTGGTTACGAGCAGTACTTC
NA,TRBJ2-1,NA,TRBV9,CASSVTSRDEQFF,TGTGCCAGCAGCGTAACTAGCAGGGATGAGCAGTTCTTC
NA,TRBJ1-5,NA,TRBV6-5,CASRPNRVSNQPQHF,TGTGCCAGCCGACCGAACAGGGTTAGCAATCAGCCCCAGCATTTT
TRBD1,TRBJ2-7,NA,TRBV2,CASNSGGLTSNEQYF,TGTGCCAGCAATTCAGGGGGTCTAACATCGAACGAGCAGTACTTC
TRBD1,TRBJ1-3,NA,TRBV5-4,CASSLGGQGGSGNTIYF,TGTGCCAGCAGCTTGGGGGGACAGGGAGGATCTGGAAACACCATATATTTT
TRBD1,TRBJ2-7,few,TRBV5-6,CASSLQGANSYEQYF,TGTGCCAGCAGCCTACAGGGGGCGAACTCCTACGAGCAGTACTTC
TRBD2,TRBJ2-4,NA,TRBV3-1/TRBV3-2,CASSQDPTSGTFRDIQYF,TGTGCCAGCAGCCAAGATCCGACTAGCGGGACCTTTAGGGACATTCAGTACTTC
NA,TRBJ2-7,NA,TRBV15,CATSRLRGGSDEQYF,TGTGCCACCAGCAGACTAAGGGGTGGTTCAGACGAGCAGTACTTC
TRBD2,TRBJ2-5,NA,TRBV6-5,CASSLAGGYQETQYF,TGTGCCAGCAGTCTAGCGGGGGGCTACCAAGAGACCCAGTACTTC
NA,TRBJ1-2,NA,TRBV5-1,CASRNRVGNYGYTF,TGCGCCAGCAGAAACAGGGTAGGGAACTATGGCTACACCTTC
NA,TRBJ1-1,NA,TRBV2,CASSGQTNTEAFF,TGTGCCAGCAGTGGACAGACGAACACTGAAGCTTTCTTT
NA,TRBJ1-6,NA,TRBV5-6,CASSVGGGRGDSPLHF,TGTGCCAGCAGCGTAGGGGGGGGCAGAGGTGATTCACCCCTCCACTTT
NA,TRBJ2-3,NA,TRBV5-1,CASSLLSIPTDTQYF,TGCGCCAGCAGCTTACTGTCTATCCCCACAGATACGCAGTATTTT
NA,TRBJ2-7,few,TRBV20-1,CSASRLANSYEQYF,TGCAGTGCTAGTCGGTTAGCGAACTCCTACGAGCAGTACTTC
NA,TRBJ1-1,NA,TRBV5-5,CASSPIPPTPMNTEAFF,TGTGCCAGCAGCCCTATACCCCCGACACCGATGAACACTGAAGCTTTCTTT
NA,TRBJ2-1,NA,TRBV7-6,CASSLVGGDEQFF,TGTGCCAGCAGCTTAGTTGGGGGCGATGAGCAGTTCTTC
TRBD1,TRBJ1-1,NA,TRBV28,CASSLLPQGAFGTEAFF,TGTGCCAGCAGTTTATTACCACAGGGGGCGTTTGGAACTGAAGCTTTCTTT
NA,TRBJ1-2,NA,TRBV19,CASSNGRSNYGYTF,TGTGCCAGTAGTAACGGCAGGTCGAACTATGGCTACACCTTC
TRBD1,TRBJ1-2,once,TRBV2,CASSPPQSGQGEGYTF,TGTGCCAGCAGCCCCCCACAATCAGGACAGGGCGAAGGCTACACCTTC
NA,TRBJ1-5,NA,TRBV2,CASSEKAGRNQPQHF,TGTGCCAGCAGTGAAAAGGCAGGGCGAAATCAGCCCCAGCATTTT
NA,TRBJ2-3,NA,TRBV3-1/TRBV3-2,CASSQGSGGTDTQYF,TGTGCCAGCAGCCAAGGGTCGGGGGGCACAGATACGCAGTATTTT
TRBD2,TRBJ2-1,NA,TRBV4-1,CASSQEQAGGLSEQFF,TGCGCCAGCAGCCAAGAACAAGCGGGGGGGCTAAGTGAGCAGTTCTTC
TRBD2,TRBJ2-5,NA,TRBV5-1,CASSSTAGGPGETQYF,TGCGCCAGCAGTTCGACCGCGGGGGGCCCGGGGGAGACCCAGTACTTC
NA,TRBJ2-3,NA,TRBV9,CASSLGGGGTDTQYF,TGTGCCAGCAGCCTAGGGGGCGGGGGCACAGATACGCAGTATTTT
NA,TRBJ2-3,NA,TRBV7-3,CASSLSSTDTQYF,TGTGCCAGCAGCTTATCTAGTACAGATACGCAGTATTTT
TRBD1,TRBJ1-2,NA,TRBV4-2,CASSQENGVGTGSGYTF,TGTGCCAGCAGCCAAGAAAATGGGGTGGGGACAGGGAGTGGCTACACCTTC
NA,TRBJ2-6,NA,TRBV6-4,CASSAGSGANVLTF,TGTGCCAGCAGTGCAGGCTCTGGGGCCAACGTCCTGACTTTC
TRBD1,TRBJ2-2,NA,TRBV6-5,CASSYGLTGDTGELFF,TGTGCCAGCAGTTACGGTCTTACAGGGGACACCGGGGAGCTGTTTTTT
TRBD1,TRBJ1-2,NA,TRBV14,CASSGQGLGYTF,TGTGCCAGCAGCGGACAGGGTTTGGGCTACACCTTC
NA,TRBJ1-5,NA,TRBV3-1/TRBV3-2,CASSPSIVTANQPQHF,TGTGCCAGCAGTCCAAGCATCGTAACTGCTAACCAGCCCCAGCATTTT
TRBD1,TRBJ2-5,NA,TRBV27,CASRGTGIETQYF,TGTGCCAGCAGAGGGACAGGGATTGAGACCCAGTACTTC
NA,TRBJ1-1,NA,TRBV28,CASSPIGAGENTEAFF,TGTGCCAGCAGTCCTATAGGGGCAGGAGAAAACACTGAAGCTTTCTTT
TRBD2,TRBJ2-1,few,TRBV3-1/TRBV3-2,CASSQDPLASGGYNEQFF,TGTGCCAGCAGCCAAGACCCGTTGGCTAGCGGGGGGTACAATGAGCAGTTCTTC
NA,TRBJ2-3,NA,TRBV28,CASSVSRGGDTQYF,TGTGCCAGCAGTGTCAGCAGGGGTGGAGATACGCAGTATTTT
TRBD1,TRBJ2-1,NA,TRBV14,CASSQGTGDWVQFF,TGTGCCAGCAGCCAAGGGACAGGGGATTGGGTGCAGTTCTTC
TRBD2,TRBJ2-3,NA,TRBV7-9,CASSLAHYAGGGTDTQYF,TGTGCCAGCAGCTTAGCGCACTATGCGGGGGGTGGCACAGATACGCAGTATTTT
NA,TRBJ1-5,NA,TRBV4-1,CASSQAVASNQPQHF,TGCGCCAGCAGCCAAGCAGTGGCTAGCAATCAGCCCCAGCATTTT
TRBD2,TRBJ2-5,NA,TRBV4-1,CASSGTSGGYQETQYF,TGCGCCAGCAGCGGAACTAGCGGGGGGTACCAAGAGACCCAGTACTTC